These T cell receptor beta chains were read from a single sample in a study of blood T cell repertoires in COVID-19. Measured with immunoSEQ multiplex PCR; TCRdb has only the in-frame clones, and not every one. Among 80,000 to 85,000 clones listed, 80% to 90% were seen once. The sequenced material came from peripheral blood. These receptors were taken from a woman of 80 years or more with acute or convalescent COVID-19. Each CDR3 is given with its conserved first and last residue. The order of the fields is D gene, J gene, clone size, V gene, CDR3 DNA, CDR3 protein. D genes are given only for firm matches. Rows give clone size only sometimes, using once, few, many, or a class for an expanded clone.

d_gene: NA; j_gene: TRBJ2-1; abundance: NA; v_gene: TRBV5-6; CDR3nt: TGTGCCAGCAGCTTGGGAATCCGGGACTGGGGGGACAATGAGCAGTTCTTC; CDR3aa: CASSLGIRDWGDNEQFF
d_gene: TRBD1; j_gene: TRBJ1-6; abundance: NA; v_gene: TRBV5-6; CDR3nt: TGTGCCAGCAGCCTCCATGGACAGGGAAGAGGGCTTATCAATTCACCCCTCCACTTT; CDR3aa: CASSLHGQGRGLINSPLHF
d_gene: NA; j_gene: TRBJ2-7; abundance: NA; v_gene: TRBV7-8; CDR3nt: TGTGCCAGCAGCTTAGCTCGGGCGGGCTACGAGCAGTACTTC; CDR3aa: CASSLARAGYEQYF
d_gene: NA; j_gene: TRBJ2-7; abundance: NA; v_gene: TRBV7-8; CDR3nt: TGTGCCAGCAGCTTAGCGGGGTCGAGGGTCAACGAGCAGTACTTC; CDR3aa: CASSLAGSRVNEQYF
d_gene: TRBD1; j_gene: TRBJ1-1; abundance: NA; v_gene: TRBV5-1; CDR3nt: TGCGCCAGCAGCGTGATGGACAGGCTGAACACTGAAGCTTTCTTT; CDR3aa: CASSVMDRLNTEAFF
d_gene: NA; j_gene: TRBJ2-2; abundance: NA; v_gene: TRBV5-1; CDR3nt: TGCGCCAGCAGTCCTGACGGGACAAGCACCGGGGAGCTGTTTTTT; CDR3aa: CASSPDGTSTGELFF
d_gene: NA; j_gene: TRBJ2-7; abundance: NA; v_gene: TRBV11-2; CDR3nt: TGTGCCAGCAGCTTAGCCGGGGGAGTCGAGCAGTACTTC; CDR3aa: CASSLAGGVEQYF
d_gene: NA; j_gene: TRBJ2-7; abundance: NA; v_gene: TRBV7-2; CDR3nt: TGTGCCAGCAGCTATAGCTCCTACGAGCAGTACTTC; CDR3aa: CASSYSSYEQYF
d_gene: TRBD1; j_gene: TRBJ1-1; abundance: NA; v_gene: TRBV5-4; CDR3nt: TGTGCCAGCAGCTTGGCGACAGGGACTGAAGCTTTCTTT; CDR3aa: CASSLATGTEAFF
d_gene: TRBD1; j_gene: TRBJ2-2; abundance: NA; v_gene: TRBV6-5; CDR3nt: TGTGCCAGCAGCCCCCAGGGGGCGGCTGGGGAGCTGTTTTTT; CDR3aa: CASSPQGAAGELFF
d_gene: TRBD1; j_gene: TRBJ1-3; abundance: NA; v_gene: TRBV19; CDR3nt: TGTGCCACGGGACAGGGAGACCTACGATCTGGAAACACCATATATTTT; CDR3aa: CATGQGDLRSGNTIYF
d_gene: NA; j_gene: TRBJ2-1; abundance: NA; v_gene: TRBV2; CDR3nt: TGTGCCATCTCGACAGCCAGCTACAATGAGCAGTTCTTC; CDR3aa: CAISTASYNEQFF
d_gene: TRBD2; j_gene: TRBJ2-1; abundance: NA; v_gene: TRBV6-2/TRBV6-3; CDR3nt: TGTGCCAGCAGTCTGGCAGCGGGGGGTTCCTACAATGAGCAGTTCTTC; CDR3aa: CASSLAAGGSYNEQFF
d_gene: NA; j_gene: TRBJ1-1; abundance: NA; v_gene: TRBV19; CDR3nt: TGTGCCAGTAGTTATCCGGGGAGTACTGAAGCTTTCTTT; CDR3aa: CASSYPGSTEAFF
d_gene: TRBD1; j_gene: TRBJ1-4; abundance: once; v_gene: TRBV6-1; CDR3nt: TGTGCCAGCAGTGAACACGGGACAGGGGATGAAAAACTGTTTTTT; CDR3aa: CASSEHGTGDEKLFF
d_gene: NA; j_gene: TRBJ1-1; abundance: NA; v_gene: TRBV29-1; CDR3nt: TGCAGCGTTGAATTTGCCCGAATGGGGGGTACCACAAGGAACACTGAAGCTTTCTTT; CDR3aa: CSVEFARMGGTTRNTEAFF
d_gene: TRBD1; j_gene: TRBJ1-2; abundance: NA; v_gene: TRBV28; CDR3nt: TGTGCCAGCAGTCTCGGACAGGGTTGGGGCTACACCTTC; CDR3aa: CASSLGQGWGYTF
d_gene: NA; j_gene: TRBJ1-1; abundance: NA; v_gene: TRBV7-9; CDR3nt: TGTGCCAGCAGCTTCGGGGACACTGAAGCTTTCTTT; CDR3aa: CASSFGDTEAFF
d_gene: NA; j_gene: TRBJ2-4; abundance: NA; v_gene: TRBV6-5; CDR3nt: TGTGCCAGCAGTTTGCAGGGGTCCAAAAACATTCAGTACTTC; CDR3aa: CASSLQGSKNIQYF